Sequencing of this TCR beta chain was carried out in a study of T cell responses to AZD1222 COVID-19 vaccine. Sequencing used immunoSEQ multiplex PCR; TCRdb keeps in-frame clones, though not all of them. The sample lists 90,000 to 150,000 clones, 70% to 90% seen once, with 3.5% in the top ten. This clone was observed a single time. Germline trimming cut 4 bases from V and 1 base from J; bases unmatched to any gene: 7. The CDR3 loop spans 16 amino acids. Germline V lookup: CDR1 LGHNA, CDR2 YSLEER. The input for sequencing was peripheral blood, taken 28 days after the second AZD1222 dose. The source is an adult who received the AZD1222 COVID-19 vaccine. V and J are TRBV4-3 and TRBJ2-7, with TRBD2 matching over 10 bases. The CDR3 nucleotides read TGCGCCAGCAGCCCGGAGCGGGGGGGACTGTCCTACGAGCAGTACTTC. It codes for CASSPERGGLSYEQYF.